This TCR beta chain derives from a study of CDR3 diversity in severe acne. The CDR3 spans 10 residues, counting both ends. TCRdb ran MiXCR on the PCR reads and lists one entry per CDR3 protein. The sample carries around 91,000 distinct CDR3 sequences, around 49% recorded once. As concerns this clonotype: The conserved phenylalanine or tryptophan normally closing the CDR3 is absent here, so this likely arose from a read error. The DNA is left out, because the CDR3 cannot be placed on it with certainty; the CDR3 is given as TCRdb lists it.

The chain uses TRBV12-3 or TRBV12-4 and TRBJ2-5; no check of the table's D call, TRBD2, against the DNA was made. Specimen: blood. The receptor comes from a male donor in good health, without acne. CDR3 region: CASSSKRLAG.